This TCR beta chain was retrieved from a study of PD-1 blockade in classical Hodgkin lymphoma. The study, taken as a whole, reports: Baseline TCR diversity was reportedly lower in newly diagnosed patients than in healthy donors. It was reported as lower still in relapsed/refractory patients. CD4+ but not CD8+ TCR diversity rose significantly by C4D1. Exclusion removed patients who began nivolumab under 1 year after ASCT.

Only in-frame clones appear in the TCRdb table, and some are missing; sequencing was by immunoSEQ multiplex PCR. The sample lists fewer than 100,000 clones, approximately 94% occurring once. The sample's time point: cycle 4 day 1 (C4D1), after less than seven weeks of nivolumab. Every patient relapsed after autologous stem cell transplantation, and brentuximab vedotin exposure varied. Best outcomes ranged across complete response, partial response and progressive disease. This clone appeared a single time. Its specificity is unknown. Germline assignment: CDR1 MRHNA and CDR2 SNTAGT. V was cut by 2 bases and J by 4 bases, with 5 bases left in between. CDR3 length: 13 amino acids.

This clonotype originated in a human donor with classical Hodgkin lymphoma. The chain joins TRBV6-4 to TRBJ2-2; perhaps TRBD1 as D (5 bases). This specimen consisted of peripheral blood mononuclear cells (PBMCs), obtained before the fourth cycle of nivolumab. The CDR3 spells CASSDRGTGELFF. CDR3 nucleotide sequence: TGTGCCAGCAGTGACAGGGGCACCGGGGAGCTGTTTTTT.